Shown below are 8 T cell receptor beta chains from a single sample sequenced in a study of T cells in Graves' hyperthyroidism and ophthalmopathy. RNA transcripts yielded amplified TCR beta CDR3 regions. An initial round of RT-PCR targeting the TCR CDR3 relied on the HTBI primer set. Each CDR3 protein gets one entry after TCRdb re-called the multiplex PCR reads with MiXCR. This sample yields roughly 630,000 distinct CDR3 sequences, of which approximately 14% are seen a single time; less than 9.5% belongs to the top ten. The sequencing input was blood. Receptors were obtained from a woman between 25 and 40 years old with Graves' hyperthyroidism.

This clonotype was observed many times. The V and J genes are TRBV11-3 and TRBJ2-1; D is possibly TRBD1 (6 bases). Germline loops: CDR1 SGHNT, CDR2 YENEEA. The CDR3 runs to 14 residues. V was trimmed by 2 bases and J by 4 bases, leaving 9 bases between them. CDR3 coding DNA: TGTGCCAGCAGCTTATACAGGGCGTACAATGAGCAGTTCTTC. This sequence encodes CASSLYRAYNEQFF.

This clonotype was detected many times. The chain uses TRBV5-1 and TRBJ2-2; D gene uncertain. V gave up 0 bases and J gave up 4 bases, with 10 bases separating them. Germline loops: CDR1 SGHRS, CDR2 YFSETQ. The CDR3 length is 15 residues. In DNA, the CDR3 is TGCGCCAGCAGCTTGGAAGGGCCAGGCACCGGGGAGCTGTTTTTT. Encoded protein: CASSLEGPGTGELFF.

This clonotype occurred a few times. CDR3: CASSPDGGGGTEAFF. DNA of the CDR3: TGTGCCAGCAGTCCGGACGGCGGCGGGGGCACTGAAGCTTTCTTT. The chain uses TRBV6-4 and TRBJ1-1, with D possibly TRBD1 on 5 matching bases. V was clipped by 5 bases and J by 4 bases, with 17 bases between them. CDR3 length: 15 amino acids. The germline CDR1 and CDR2 sequences are MRHNA and SNTAGT.

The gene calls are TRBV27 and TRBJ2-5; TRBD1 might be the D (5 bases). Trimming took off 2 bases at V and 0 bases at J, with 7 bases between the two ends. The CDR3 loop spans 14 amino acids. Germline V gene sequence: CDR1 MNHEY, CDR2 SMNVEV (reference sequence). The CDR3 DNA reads TGTGCCAGCAGTTTACAGGGTAACCAAGAGACCCAGTACTTC. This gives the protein CASSLQGNQETQYF.

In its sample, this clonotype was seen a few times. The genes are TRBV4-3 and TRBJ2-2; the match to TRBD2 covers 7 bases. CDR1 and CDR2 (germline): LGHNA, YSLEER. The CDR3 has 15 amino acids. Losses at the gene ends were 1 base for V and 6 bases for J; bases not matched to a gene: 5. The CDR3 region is CASSQGGGSPGELFF. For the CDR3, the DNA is TGCGCCAGCAGCCAAGGCGGCGGGAGCCCCGGGGAGCTGTTTTTT.

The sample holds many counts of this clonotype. CDR3 residues: CASRDQGNTEAFF. The DNA for the CDR3 is TGTGCCAGCAGGGATCAGGGGAACACTGAAGCTTTCTTT. The J gene is TRBJ1-1, the V gene TRBV2; D might be TRBD1 (5 bases). The V end was cut by 6 bases, the J end by 1 base, with 9 bases between. Germline CDR1 reads SNHLY; CDR2 reads FYNNEI. The CDR3 has 13 amino acids. The complete variable domain, with remaining parts taken from reference TRBV2 and TRBJ1-1, reads EPEVTQTPSHQVTQMGQEVILRCVPISNHLYFYWYRQILGQKVEFLVSFYNNEISEKSEIFDDQFSVERPDGSNFTLKIRSTKLEDSAMYFCASRDQGNTEAFFGQGTRLTVV.

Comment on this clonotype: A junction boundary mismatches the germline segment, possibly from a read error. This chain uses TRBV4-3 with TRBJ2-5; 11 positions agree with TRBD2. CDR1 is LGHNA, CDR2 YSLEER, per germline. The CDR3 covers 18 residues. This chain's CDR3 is CASSQDRASGRYQGTQYF. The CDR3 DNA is TGCGCCAGCAGCCAAGATCGGGCTAGCGGGAGGTATCAAGGGACCCAGTACTTC.

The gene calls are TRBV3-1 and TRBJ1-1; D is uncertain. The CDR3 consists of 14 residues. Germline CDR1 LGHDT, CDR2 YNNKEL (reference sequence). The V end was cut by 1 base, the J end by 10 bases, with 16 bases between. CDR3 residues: CASSQAPDEGRAFF. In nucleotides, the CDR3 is TGTGCCAGCAGCCAAGCGCCCGACGAGGGAAGAGCTTTCTTT.